Described below is a single T cell receptor (beta chain) sequence and its context. Its antigen is unknown. Base-call qualities are not available, and no considerably larger clone is one nucleotide away. This sample is part of a study of T cell responses to AZD1222 COVID-19 vaccine (dated by TCRdb to the early 2020s). General notes on the study: AZD1222 recipients given second doses at about 4 weeks or at about 12 weeks were pooled, since spike-specific TCR depth and breadth were not found to differ between the two schedules. TCR sequencing covered some 240 trial participants: around 210 given two doses of AZD1222 and about 26 given two doses of MenACWY control vaccine. Trial participants were enrolled by age into subgroups of 18-55, 56-69 and 70-plus years, and around 150, 28 and 57 TCR-sequenced participants, respectively, were included in these subgroups. What the study reported, not specific to this receptor: Conclusions about previously exposed vaccinees are limited, since just five or six AZD1222 recipients were seropositive for SARS-CoV-2 at baseline. Because no samples from the day 14 peak response were available, repertoires could be characterized only after the peak T cell response. Epitopes outside the regions mutated in the B.1.351 and B.1.1.7 variants were reportedly recognized by nearly half of the unique spike-specific TCRs. In the small 56-69-year group, the increase in depth fell short of significance, most likely because of low power. After two AZD1222 doses, both the breadth and the depth of spike-specific TCRs were significantly higher than at day 0 and than in MenACWY recipients. Participants were mostly white British, with more females than males. The authors suggested clonal diversity may have been underestimated. CD4 TCRs associated with the vaccine covered the entire spike protein, and the dominant responses were in regions 160-218 and 743-854.

The CDR3 regions of human TCRbeta chains were analyzed by immunosequencing. The original pipeline was this. Repertoire TCRs were matched against a reference library of SARS-CoV-2-specific TCRs generated with the MIRA antigen-specificity platform. Breadth was defined as the fraction of unique TCRs that were SARS-CoV-2-associated, and depth was defined as the fraction of total T cells that were SARS-CoV-2-associated. Using the MIRA data, every spike-specific TCR was mapped to the spike region that the TCR reacted to and assigned to either a CD4 or a CD8 class. Log10-transformed breadth and depth values were compared by one-way ANOVA with Sidak's multiple comparisons tests. TCRdb mirrors the immuneACCESS table, restricted to in-frame sequences. Some clones are absent from its copies; in checked studies, under half trace to an unresolved V gene, and the reason for the others is unknown. The V and J calls and clone size were taken over from that table, and D and trimming were inferred from the DNA. This sample comprises some 99,000 clones, 88% of them detected only once. The ten largest clones add up to approximately 19% of the sample.

The CDR3 has 13 amino acids, counting the end cysteine and phenylalanine. Only the CDR3 DNA stays, 39 bases, in frame from base 1. V is shortened by 0 bases, J by 8 bases, and the region joining them spans 11 bases. CDR1 is given as SGDLS and CDR2 as YYNGEE, both from the germline V gene. This specimen's time point label, per the study, means: baseline before first vaccination. The vaccinee samples were drawn from two UK trials, COV001 and COV002, one of which was a single-blind randomized controlled phase 2/3 trial testing AZD1222 (ChAdOx1 nCoV-19) in healthy adults. For TCRbeta chain sequencing, PBMC samples were collected from trial participants at day 0 and at day 28 after the second dose.

The receptor's source is an adult in good health. The source material was peripheral blood, sampled on day 0 of AZD1222 vaccination. In this chain, TRBV9 is recombined with TRBJ1-1; a weak D assignment points to TRBD1 (5 bases agree). The CDR3 is CASSVGGIAEAFF. The nucleotides are TGTGCCAGCAGCGTAGGGGGGATCGCGGAAGCTTTCTTT.